This entry is about one T cell receptor (beta chain). Its antigen is unknown. V was pared by 4 bases and J by 8 bases, with 9 bases of the junction left unmatched. The length of the CDR3 is 15 residues. CDR1 and CDR2 (germline): LGHNA, YSLEER. These data come from a study of ipilimumab plus nivolumab after autologous stem cell transplantation. General study points: Authors suggest TCR repertoire, Treg phenotype and gut microbiota support further study.

Ipilimumab, 1 mg/kg, started 14 to 28 days after autologous transplant. Profiled with immunoSEQ multiplex PCR; TCRdb holds only in-frame clones, not every one. The sample has some 25,000 clones, about 86% seen once. J is TRBJ2-1 and V is TRBV4-3; 9 bases line up with TRBD2. The TCR sequence derives from a male donor with diffuse large B-cell lymphoma. This specimen consisted of PBMCs, obtained in a trial of ipilimumab plus nivolumab as post-transplant consolidation. The CDR3 DNA reads as TGCGCCAGCAGCCGATGGCGGGGGGGCGCGGATGAGCAGTTCTTC. Translation gives CASSRWRGGADEQFF.